One and the same sample provided the 9 T cell receptor beta chains below, sequenced in a study of technical replicates of blood from a handful of donors. Some clones are missing from TCRdb's copy, which holds only in-frame ones; the method was immunoSEQ multiplex PCR. The data show approximately 80,000 clones, roughly 98% seen once. The sequenced material came from T cells isolated from PBMCs. These receptors were obtained from a human donor in good health.

V gene TRBV4-2 combines with J gene TRBJ2-5, with unresolved D. The CDR3 runs to 14 residues. With 2 bases removed from V and 3 bases from J, the gap between germline ends came to 10 bases. Germline V CDR1 and CDR2: LGHNA, YNFKEQ. The CDR3 DNA reads as TGTGCCAGCAGCCAACAAGAGGCCGAAGAGACCCAGTACTTC. It yields the protein CASSQQEAEETQYF.

This clone was seen a single time. This chain connects TRBV14 to TRBJ1-6; tentatively, D is TRBD1 (6 bases). The CDR3 loop spans 13 amino acids. Trimming took 2 bases from V and 10 from J, leaving 9 bases between them. The germline gives CDR1 SGHDN, CDR2 FVKESK. CDR3 sequence: CASSQNRDSPLHF. The CDR3 DNA is TGTGCCAGCAGCCAAAACAGGGACTCACCCCTCCACTTT. Drawing the rest from reference TRBV14 and TRBJ1-6, the complete variable domain is EAGVTQFPSHSVIEKGQTVTLRCDPISGHDNLYWYRRVMGKEIKFLLHFVKESKQDESGMPNNRFLAERTGGTYSTLKVQPAELEDSGVYFCASSQNRDSPLHFGNGTRLTVT.

CDR3 sequence (DNA): TGTGCCAGCAGCTTATCGGGACAGGGTATCACTGAAGCTTTCTTT. Translated, it gives CASSLSGQGITEAFF. The chain couples TRBV11-2 to TRBJ1-1; 9 positions agree with TRBD1. Germline CDR1 SGHAT, CDR2 FQNNGV. The V gene end was trimmed by 2 bases and the J gene end by 4 bases; junction bases not matched to a gene: 5. The CDR3 has 15 residues.

The V and J genes are TRBV6-5 and TRBJ2-3; TRBD2 matches 11 bases. CDR1 is MNHEY, CDR2 SVGAGI, per germline. The CDR3 covers 16 residues. Trimming at V came to 4 bases and at J to 2 bases, leaving 5 bases not matched to a gene. The CDR3 reads CASSFRLAGPTDTQYF. The CDR3 DNA reads TGTGCCAGCAGTTTTCGACTAGCGGGGCCCACAGATACGCAGTATTTT.

CDR3 nucleotide sequence: TGTGCCAGCAGTTTATCGCGGCATGAAAAACTGTTTTTT. It is translated as CASSLSRHEKLFF. The chain links TRBV27 to TRBJ1-4, with D uncertain. Germline assignment: CDR1 MNHEY and CDR2 SMNVEV (reference sequence). The CDR3 extends over 13 amino acids. Trimming left V 0 bases short and J 6 bases short, with 5 bases between.

This chain uses TRBV18 with TRBJ1-6; D is uncertain. V lost 3 bases, J lost 5 bases, and 5 bases lay in between. The CDR3 sequence is 13 residues long. Germline CDR1 is KGHSH and CDR2 is LQKENI. The CDR3, as DNA: TGTGCCAGCTCACCGGAGGATAATTCACCCCTCCACTTT. It translates to CASSPEDNSPLHF.

The chain combines TRBV6-1 with TRBJ2-7; 7 positions agree with TRBD1. Germline CDR1 and CDR2: MNHNS and SASEGT. The CDR3 totals 13 residues. Germline trimming cut 6 bases from V and 1 base from J; bases unmatched to any gene: 3. The CDR3 nucleotides read TGTGCCAGCAGATCGGGACAGTCCTACGAGCAGTACTTC. Translation: CASRSGQSYEQYF.

The genes are TRBV6-4 and TRBJ1-2, with TRBD1 matching 7 bases. From germline, CDR1 is MRHNA and CDR2 SNTAGT. The junction had 4 bases not matched to a gene; V was cut back by 4 bases and J by 2 bases. The CDR3 consists of 14 residues. CDR3: CASSATGANYGYTF. The DNA for the CDR3 is TGTGCCAGCAGTGCCACAGGGGCGAACTATGGCTACACCTTC.

The chain employs TRBV19 and TRBJ1-2, with D perhaps TRBD1 (6 bases). CDR3 length: 12 amino acids. The germline V gene encodes CDR1 LNHDA and CDR2 SQIVND (reference sequence). The germline V and J ends were trimmed by 8 bases and 4 bases, with 11 bases remaining between them. CDR3 sequence (DNA): TGTGCCAGTGACGGGGGGCTCTATGGCTACACCTTC. It yields the protein CASDGGLYGYTF.